Listed below are T cell receptor beta chains from one sample, sequenced in a study of HIV-infected patients and healthy controls. One entry per CDR3 protein results from TCRdb running MiXCR on the 5' RACE reads. The table shows some 8,600 distinct CDR3 sequences, with almost 8.5% occurring only once. The sequencing used blood, collected during antiretroviral therapy. The receptors come from an adult with HIV infection. Each CDR3 is given with its conserved first and last residue. D genes are given only for firm matches. The size of a clone is reported for some rows only, either as once, few or many, or as a class for expanded clones.

CASSHGTGQYF TGTGCCAGCAGCCACGGGACGGGGCAGTACTTC 11 - TRBV6-2/TRBV6-3 - TRBJ2-7
CASSDGVMNEQYF TGTGCCAGCAGTGACGGGGTTATGAACGAGCAGTACTTC 13 medium-sized TRBV6-1 - TRBJ2-7
CASSRTGTGMFQETQYF TGTGCCAGCAGTAGAACCGGGACAGGGATGTTTCAAGAGACCCAGTACTTC 17 medium-sized TRBV6-1 TRBD1 TRBJ2-5
CASSYGTPDSPLHF TGTGCCAGCAGTTACGGGACTCCGGATTCACCCCTCCACTTT 14 many TRBV6-5 - TRBJ1-6
CASSWRNTGKGNTEAFF TGTGCCAGCAGCTGGAGGAATACAGGGAAGGGTAATACTGAAGCTTTCTTT 17 many TRBV5-6 - TRBJ1-1
CASSPGTSGSFYNEQFF TGCGCCAGCAGCCCCGGGACTAGCGGGAGTTTCTACAATGAGCAGTTCTTC 17 medium-sized TRBV5-1 TRBD2 TRBJ2-1
CASSAGSGGPQYF TGTGCCAGCAGCGCCGGTAGCGGGGGCCCCCAGTACTTC 13 many TRBV9 TRBD2 TRBJ2-7
CASSQTGSSGNTIYF TGTGCCAGCAGCCAAACAGGGAGCTCTGGAAACACCATATATTTT 15 many TRBV28 - TRBJ1-3
CASSLEQRKIPYNEQFF TGTGCCAGCAGCTTAGAACAGCGGAAGATCCCCTACAATGAGCAGTTCTTC 17 - TRBV7-9 - TRBJ2-1
CSVPTPGQNQETQYF TGCAGCGTCCCTACACCCGGACAGAATCAAGAGACCCAGTACTTC 15 many TRBV29-1 - TRBJ2-5
CASSLEGQGGEQFF TGTGCCAGCAGCTTGGAGGGCCAGGGCGGTGAGCAGTTCTTC 14 few TRBV5-8 - TRBJ2-1
CASSQRQSSEQYF TGTGCCAGCAGCCAGCGACAGAGCAGCGAGCAGTACTTC 13 medium-sized TRBV7-9 - TRBJ2-7
CASSDGQGLGAGELFF TGTGCCAGCAGTGATGGACAGGGACTAGGAGCCGGGGAGCTGTTTTTT 16 few TRBV25-1 - TRBJ2-2
CASRSLTSGDTGELFF TGCGCCAGCAGATCCTTGACTAGCGGAGACACCGGGGAGCTGTTTTTT 16 many TRBV5-1 TRBD2 TRBJ2-2
CSARGTSGTYEQYF TGCAGTGCTAGAGGGACTAGCGGCACCTACGAGCAGTACTTC 14 medium-sized TRBV20-1 TRBD2 TRBJ2-7
CASSKIGGQGLSYEQYF TGTGCCAGTAGTAAAATAGGTGGACAGGGCCTCTCCTACGAGCAGTACTTC 17 many TRBV19 TRBD1 TRBJ2-7
CAISQEQGVTGELFF TGTGCCATCAGCCAGGAACAGGGGGTCACCGGGGAGCTGTTTTTT 15 medium-sized TRBV10-3 TRBD1 TRBJ2-2
CSANLATATYEQYF TGCAGCGCCAATCTCGCGACGGCGACCTACGAGCAGTACTTC 14 medium-sized TRBV29-1 - TRBJ2-7
CASSHQGQTSGHEQYF TGTGCCAGCAGTCACCAGGGACAGACCTCGGGCCACGAGCAGTACTTC 16 many TRBV6-5 TRBD1 TRBJ2-7
CSARAGAGPFNEQFF TGCAGTGCTAGAGCCGGGGCGGGGCCTTTCAATGAGCAGTTCTTC 15 many TRBV20-1 - TRBJ2-1
CASSPRKVGFNEQFF TGTGCCAGCAGCCCCAGGAAGGTTGGGTTCAATGAGCAGTTCTTC 15 medium-sized TRBV7-8 - TRBJ2-1
CAWSVHGSYGYTF TGTGCCTGGAGTGTACACGGGAGTTATGGCTACACCTTC 13 - TRBV30 - TRBJ1-2
CASSWEGPIPMNTEAFF TGTGCCAGCAGTTGGGAAGGGCCCATACCAATGAACACTGAAGCTTTCTTT 17 many TRBV28 - TRBJ1-1
CASSLTGGPGTNEQFF TGTGCCAGCAGCCTAACAGGGGGTCCCGGGACCAATGAGCAGTTCTTC 16 medium-sized TRBV3-1 TRBD1 TRBJ2-1
CASSPGAGLRTLRDTGELFF TGTGCCAGCTCACCTGGGGCCGGGCTAAGGACCCTCCGAGACACCGGGGAGCTGTTTTTT 20 medium-sized TRBV18 - TRBJ2-2
CAWNRLVNQPQHF TGTGCCTGGAACCGACTAGTTAATCAGCCCCAGCATTTT 13 - TRBV30 - TRBJ1-5
CASSLEDRGRDTQYF TGTGCCAGCAGTTTAGAGGACAGGGGGCGGGATACGCAGTATTTT 15 - TRBV27 TRBD1 TRBJ2-3
CASSLYPGSYNSPLHF TGTGCCAGCAGCTTGTATCCGGGGTCCTATAATTCACCCCTCCACTTT 16 few TRBV5-6 - TRBJ1-6
CASSYSALARTDTQYF TGTGCCAGCAGTTACTCGGCACTAGCGCGTACAGATACGCAGTATTTT 16 medium-sized TRBV6-2/TRBV6-3 TRBD2 TRBJ2-3
CSARDPGGQGQPQHF TGCAGTGCTAGAGACCCCGGGGGCCAGGGTCAGCCCCAGCATTTT 15 - TRBV20-1 - TRBJ1-5
CASSLGGARNTEAFF TGCGCCAGCAGCTTGGGCGGGGCCCGGAACACTGAAGCTTTCTTT 15 many TRBV5-1 - TRBJ1-1
CASTRGAYGYTF TGTGCCAGCACTAGGGGAGCCTATGGCTACACCTTC 12 many TRBV6-6 - TRBJ1-2
CASSQGRREYPGEQFF TGTGCCAGCAGCCAAGGTCGGCGGGAGTATCCGGGTGAGCAGTTCTTC 16 many TRBV3-1 TRBD2 TRBJ2-1
CASSPPGQVYEQYF TGTGCCAGTAGTCCCCCGGGACAGGTCTACGAGCAGTACTTC 14 many TRBV19 TRBD1 TRBJ2-7
CASSFLAGGPAEQYF TGTGCCAGCAGCTTCTTAGCGGGAGGGCCCGCCGAGCAGTACTTC 15 once TRBV11-2 TRBD2 TRBJ2-7
CASRIGSSYNEQFF TGTGCCAGTAGAATCGGAAGCTCCTACAATGAGCAGTTCTTC 14 - TRBV19 - TRBJ2-1
CASSSRGGRRLSTEAFF TGTGCCAGCAGCTCGAGGGGGGGGCGTCGGCTGAGTACTGAAGCTTTCTTT 17 many TRBV5-4 - TRBJ1-1
CASSYVLAGERTGELFF TGTGCCAGCAGTTACGTTCTAGCCGGAGAGCGCACCGGGGAGCTGTTTTTT 17 many TRBV6-2/TRBV6-3 - TRBJ2-2
CATQGRTPGTDTQYF TGTGCCACCCAAGGAAGGACCCCCGGCACAGATACGCAGTATTTT 15 few TRBV6-6 - TRBJ2-3
CASRVSGNTIYF TGTGCCAGCAGGGTCTCTGGAAACACCATATATTTT 12 many TRBV12-3/TRBV12-4 - TRBJ1-3
CASSPGGAVNEQFF TGTGCCAGCAGTCCAGGGGGGGCGGTCAATGAGCAGTTCTTC 14 medium-sized TRBV12-3/TRBV12-4 - TRBJ2-1
CSVGGTGEIVAEQFF TGCAGCGTTGGGGGAACAGGGGAAATCGTGGCTGAGCAGTTCTTC 15 many TRBV29-1 TRBD1 TRBJ2-1
CSARVDTSYEQYF TGCAGTGCTAGAGTCGACACCTCCTACGAGCAGTACTTC 13 few TRBV20-1 - TRBJ2-7
CSVVLYTGTGGDTQYF TGCAGCGTCGTTCTATACACCGGGACAGGGGGAGATACGCAGTATTTT 16 medium-sized TRBV29-1 TRBD1 TRBJ2-3
CASSLAAETQYF TGCGCCAGCAGCTTGGCCGCGGAGACCCAGTACTTC 12 many TRBV5-1 - TRBJ2-5
CASSPPGGATEAFF TGTGCCAGCAGTCCCCCGGGTGGTGCTACTGAAGCTTTCTTT 14 many TRBV28 - TRBJ1-1
CASSPGRNYGYTF TGTGCCAGCAGCCCTGGACGGAACTATGGCTACACCTTC 13 medium-sized TRBV6-5 - TRBJ1-2
CSAFDGPNQPQHF TGCAGTGCTTTCGACGGACCCAATCAGCCCCAGCATTTT 13 medium-sized TRBV20-1 - TRBJ1-5